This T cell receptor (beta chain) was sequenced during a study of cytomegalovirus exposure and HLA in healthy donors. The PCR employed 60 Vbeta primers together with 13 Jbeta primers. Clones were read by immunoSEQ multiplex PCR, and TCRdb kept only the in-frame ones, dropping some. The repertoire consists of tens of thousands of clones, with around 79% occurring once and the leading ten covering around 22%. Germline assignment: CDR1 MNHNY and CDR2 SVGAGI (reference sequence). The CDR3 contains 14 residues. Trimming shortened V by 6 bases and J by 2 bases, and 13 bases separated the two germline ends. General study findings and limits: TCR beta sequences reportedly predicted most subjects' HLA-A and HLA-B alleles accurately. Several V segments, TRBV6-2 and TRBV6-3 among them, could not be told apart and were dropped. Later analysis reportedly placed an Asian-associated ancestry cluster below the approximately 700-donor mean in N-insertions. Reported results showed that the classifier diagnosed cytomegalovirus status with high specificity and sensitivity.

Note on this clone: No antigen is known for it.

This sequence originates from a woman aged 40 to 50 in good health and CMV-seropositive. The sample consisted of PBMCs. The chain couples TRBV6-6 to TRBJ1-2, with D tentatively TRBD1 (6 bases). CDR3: CASSSRGGNYGYTF. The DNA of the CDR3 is TGTGCCAGCAGCTCCCGAGGGGGAAACTATGGCTACACCTTC.